These 17 T cell receptor beta chains were sequenced from one sample in a study of CD8+ T cells in alopecia areata. The authors extracted RNA and reverse transcribed it into cDNA as the sequencing template. The protocol was immunoSEQ multiplex PCR, while the TCRdb copy is restricted to in-frame clones and leaves out a portion. The sample shows over 150,000 clones, over 50% of them seen only once. The sample consisted of CD4+ T cells sorted from blood, taken at week 0. The receptors derive from a human donor with alopecia areata.

This CDR3 reads CASSSTGTGFRNQPQHF. In DNA form, the CDR3 reads TGTGCCAGCAGCTCAACCGGGACAGGGTTTCGCAATCAGCCCCAGCATTTT. The V and J genes are TRBV5-6 and TRBJ1-5; 9 nucleotides match TRBD1. V was pared by 3 bases and J by 2 bases, with 9 bases of the junction left unmatched. Germline V gene data show CDR1 as SGHDT and CDR2 as YYEEEE. The CDR3 length is 17 residues.

This clone was seen repeatedly, ten times or more. The CDR3 here is CASSEFRSGGDNEQFF. The DNA for the CDR3 is TGTGCCAGCAGTGAATTTCGTAGCGGGGGGGACAATGAGCAGTTCTTC. This chain connects TRBV25-1 to TRBJ2-1, with 11 bases fitting TRBD2. CDR1 and CDR2 (germline): MGHDK, SYGVNS. The CDR3 has 16 amino acids. Unmatched junction bases numbered 4, after V lost 1 base and J lost 5 bases.

This rearrangement joins TRBV6-5 to TRBJ2-7, with TRBD1 matching 9 bases. CDR1 is MNHEY and CDR2 is SVGAGI in the germline V gene. The CDR3 has 15 amino acids. Trimming cost V 1 base and J 7 bases; bases outside gene matches: 8. The CDR3 is CASSYWDRASLEQYF. The CDR3 bases are TGTGCCAGCAGTTACTGGGACAGGGCGTCTCTGGAGCAGTACTTC.

This clone showed up just a few times. V usage is TRBV4-1 and J usage is TRBJ2-7, with a weak D call TRBD1 (5 bases). CDR3 length equals 16 residues. Trimming left V 3 bases short and J 4 bases short, with 19 bases between. CDR1 is MGHRA, CDR2 YSYEKL, per germline. CDR3 bases: TGCGCCAGCAGCCAGATCACCACAAGGGGAAGGTACGAGCAGTACTTC. Protein product: CASSQITTRGRYEQYF.

The rearrangement links TRBV29-1 to TRBJ1-1, with D uncertain. Germline CDR1 and CDR2: SQVTM and ANQGSEA. The CDR3 totals 15 residues. Between the trimmed V and J ends, which lost 4 bases and 2 bases, there was a span of 17 bases. CDR3 nucleotide sequence: TGCAGCGTTGCCGACCCATCCCGGGCTAACACTGAAGCTTTCTTT. Translated: CSVADPSRANTEAFF.

A note on this clone: The junction departs from the called germline gene at one end, perhaps through a read error. CDR3 amino acids: CASSLPGGEQYF. The CDR3 DNA reads as TGTGCTAGCAGCCTCCCAGGGGGCGAGCAGTACTTC. V gene TRBV7-7 combines with J gene TRBJ2-7; 7 nucleotides match TRBD1. The V gene's germline CDR1 is SSHAT and CDR2 FNYEAQ (reference sequence). The length of the CDR3 is 12 residues.

This clone was detected only a few times. This rearrangement joins TRBV7-2 to TRBJ1-2; 7 nucleotides match TRBD1. J was trimmed by 3 bases and V by 2 bases; bases with no gene match: 3. CDR1 is SGHTA and CDR2 is FQGNSA in the germline V gene. This CDR3 region has 14 residues. CDR3 region: CASSLQGGDYGYTF. As DNA, the CDR3 is TGTGCCAGCAGCTTACAGGGGGGGGACTATGGCTACACCTTC. Variable domain in full (rest from reference TRBV7-2 and TRBJ1-2): GAGVSQSPSNKVTEKGKDVELRCDPISGHTALYWYRQSLGQGLEFLIYFQGNSAPDKSGLPSDRFSAERTGGSVSTLTIQRTQQEDSAVYLCASSLQGGDYGYTFGSGTRLTVV.

The chain recombines TRBV7-2 with TRBJ2-4; no clear D gene. This CDR3 has 14 amino acids. The germline V gene encodes CDR1 SGHTA and CDR2 FQGNSA. V lost 4 bases and J 4 bases, leaving 11 bases between the germline ends. The CDR3 DNA reads TGTGCCAGCAGCTCAGCTAGTATTAAAAACATTCAGTACTTC. Translated, it gives CASSSASIKNIQYF.

The V gene is TRBV27, the J gene TRBJ1-5; D is unresolved. The CDR3 runs to 13 residues. V shed 2 bases and J shed 4 bases, with 6 bases lying between them. The germline V gene has CDR1 MNHEY and CDR2 SMNVEV (reference sequence). The DNA for the CDR3 is TGTGCCAGCAGTTTACAGAGGAATCAGCCCCAGCATTTT. Translation gives CASSLQRNQPQHF.

This clone was counted between two and nine times. The genes are TRBV7-9 and TRBJ1-1, with TRBD1 as a possible D gene (5 bases). V lost 6 bases and J lost 8, with 13 bases in between. The CDR3 has 12 amino acids. Germline CDR1 SEHNR, CDR2 FQNEAQ (reference sequence). The CDR3 sequence is CASSLLRTEAFF. In nucleotides, the CDR3 is TGTGCCAGCAGTTTACTGAGGACAGAAGCTTTCTTT. Filled out from reference TRBV7-9 and TRBJ1-1, the complete variable domain reads DTGVSQNPRHKITKRGQNVTFRCDPISEHNRLYWYRQTLGQGPEFLTYFQNEAQLEKSRLLSDRFSAERPKGSFSTLEIQRTEQGDSAMYLCASSLLRTEAFFGQGTRLTVV.

CDR3 amino acids: CSARTGGGYEQYF. CDR3 DNA sequence: TGCAGCGCCCGTACGGGCGGGGGCTACGAGCAGTACTTC. This chain joins TRBV29-1 and TRBJ2-7; 7 bases agree with TRBD2. The CDR3 runs to 13 residues. Looked up from germline, CDR1 is SQVTM and CDR2 is ANQGSEA. Losses at the gene ends were 7 bases for V and 3 bases for J; bases not matched to a gene: 9.

This chain links TRBV29-1 with TRBJ2-3; D may match TRBD1 or TRBD2 (5 bases each). V was cut by 3 bases and J by 7 bases, with 17 bases left in between. Germline V gene data show CDR1 as SQVTM and CDR2 as ANQGSEA. This CDR3 region has 14 residues. CDR3 in amino acids: CSVEGPRARNTQYF. The CDR3, as DNA: TGCAGCGTTGAGGGACCGAGAGCAAGGAATACGCAGTATTTT.

This clone has a handful of counts. V is TRBV25-1 and J is TRBJ1-6, with no clear D. Per germline, CDR1 MGHDK and CDR2 SYGVNS. This CDR3 has 12 residues. The V and J ends lost 6 bases and 3 bases respectively, with 3 bases between them. Here the CDR3 DNA reads TGTGCCAGCAGCGTCTATAATTCACCCCTCCACTTT. Translated, it gives CASSVYNSPLHF.

This clone came up once. This chain uses TRBV18 with TRBJ2-7, with D unclear. Per the germline V gene, CDR1 is KGHSH and CDR2 is LQKENI. V was shortened by 0 bases and J by 4 bases, with 7 bases between the two germline ends. The CDR3 contains 13 residues. The CDR3 DNA is TGTGCCAGCTCACCACCCCCCTCATACGAGCAGTACTTC. This codes for CASSPPPSYEQYF.

The V and J genes are TRBV29-1 and TRBJ1-1; the D is unclear. V was pared by 2 bases and J by 1 base, with 8 bases between. Germline CDR1 reads SQVTM; CDR2 reads ANQGSEA. The CDR3 has 13 residues. CDR3 loop: CSVEITPNTEAFF. In DNA form, the CDR3 reads TGCAGCGTTGAAATAACACCGAACACTGAAGCTTTCTTT.

The chain combines TRBV30 with TRBJ1-5; TRBD1 matches at 8 bases. V was pared by 0 bases and J by 4 bases, with 5 bases of the junction left unmatched. CDR3 size: 15 residues. In germline, CDR1 is GTSNPN, CDR2 SVGIG (reference sequence). The CDR3, as DNA: TGTGCCTGGAGTGTCAGGGGGCAAGGTAATCAGCCCCAGCATTTT. Translating gives CAWSVRGQGNQPQHF.

The J gene is TRBJ2-5, the V gene TRBV11-2; unclear D gene. Germline lookup yields CDR1 SGHAT and CDR2 FQNNGV. Trimming stripped 1 base from V and 1 base from J, with 10 bases between. CDR3 size: 15 residues. The DNA of the CDR3 is TGTGCCAGCAGCTTAGTGGCTGGGCGCCAAGAGACCCAGTACTTC. It yields the protein CASSLVAGRQETQYF.